The subject of this entry is one TCR beta chain. This clonotype has ten or more counts. Its binding antigen is unknown. No qualities accompany the bases; no much larger clone lies one base away. This entry belongs to a study of T cell repertoires in cytomegalovirus infection (dated by TCRdb to between 2018 and 2020). About the investigation overall: Because public TCR beta signatures pointed to carriage of CMV infection together with the matching HLA type, the HLA type of each donor mattered for the analysis. What the research found in general, with its limitations: The ex vivo response was dominated by HLA-C-restricted CMV-specific TCR beta clonotypes, which also provided the single most frequent clonotype in two of eight donors. In both this cohort and an independent roughly 400-donor cohort, the cumulative frequency of public TCR beta family members distinguished carriers of CMV infection plus the relevant HLA type.

Reading from cysteine to phenylalanine, the CDR3 counts 15 amino acids. Of the read, only the CDR3 DNA is kept; its 45 bases are in frame from base 1. The germline V gene specifies SGHTA as CDR1 and FQGNSA as CDR2. Trimming leaves V shorter by 6 bases and J shorter by 4 bases, with the junction holding 11 bases beyond the gene matches. The instrument was an Illumina HiSeq 1500. In TCRdb, the public reads were trimmed at Q25 with fastp and aligned with MiXCR, with productive beta chains retained. Merged by CDR3 protein, the rows form single entries marked with the most common genes and DNA. The sample includes a few hundred thousand distinct CDR3 sequences, with approximately 26% observed a single time. The top ten clones comprise roughly an eighth of the sample.

The sequence was obtained from a human donor in good health (CMV status not recorded). Some clones in this sample may be carry-over from other donors' samples. The V and J genes are TRBV7-2 and TRBJ2-7; 8 of the junction bases match TRBD2. The source material was PBMCs. The DNA sequence is as follows: TGTGCCAGCAGTCTCACCGGGACTAGTCAGTACGAGCAGTACTTC. Protein translation: CASSLTGTSQYEQYF.